This T cell receptor (beta chain) was found in a study of T cells in localized non-small cell lung cancer. Study outcomes and limitations: In adjacent lung appeared a median 57 of the top 100 tumor clones. Clonality of T cells reached its maximum in uninvolved adjacent lung, surpassing tumor.

Germline CDR1 is LNHDA and CDR2 is SQIVND (reference sequence). Trimming stripped 6 bases from V and 8 bases from J, with 16 bases between. The CDR3 covers 14 residues. Measured with immunoSEQ multiplex PCR; TCRdb has only the in-frame clones, and not every one. The repertoire consists of 2,500 to 3,500 clones, with approximately 29% occurring once and the leading ten covering about 12%. For this clone: What it recognizes is unknown.

V usage is TRBV19 and J usage is TRBJ1-4; a weak D match, TRBD1 (5 bases). Here the sequenced sample was lung tumor tissue, taken before any cancer treatment. This TCR was recovered from a woman aged 35-75 years with stage III lung adenocarcinoma. DNA for the CDR3: TGTGCCAGTAGAAATAGGGGAAGCGGGGAAAAACTGTTTTTT. It yields the protein CASRNRGSGEKLFF.